This TCR beta chain was found in a study of chemoradiotherapy in HPV16-positive cancers. The CDR3 runs 15 residues. Per germline, CDR1 KGHSH and CDR2 LQKENI. The ends lost 1 base at V and 6 bases at J; junction bases unmatched: 6. Study results and caveats: For HPV16-positive patients, expanding HPV-responsive T cells associated with longer recurrence-free survival. During treatment, candidate HPV-specific clones and E7-related motifs expanded in tumor.

Notes on this clone: Its antigen is unidentified.

TCRdb keeps only in-frame clones here, not all; method: immunoSEQ multiplex PCR. The table has under 7,500 clones, about 80% seen once; the top ten hold less than 8%. Samples were taken several times over chemoradiotherapy. Sample: tumor tissue, taken from a patient who underwent chemoradiotherapy. The chain joins TRBV18 to TRBJ1-5; 7 nucleotides agree with TRBD1. The TCR was taken from a human donor with HPV-associated anogenital cancer. In nucleotides, the CDR3 is TGTGCCAGCTCACCACGAGGGACAGAGAGTCAGCCCCAGCATTTT. Its protein product is CASSPRGTESQPQHF. The full variable domain, rest sourced from reference TRBV18 and TRBJ1-5, is NAGVMQNPRHLVRRRGQEARLRCSPMKGHSHVYWYRQLPEEGLKFMVYLQKENIIDESGMPKERFSAEFPKEGPSILRIQQVVRGDSAAYFCASSPRGTESQPQHFGDGTRLSIL.